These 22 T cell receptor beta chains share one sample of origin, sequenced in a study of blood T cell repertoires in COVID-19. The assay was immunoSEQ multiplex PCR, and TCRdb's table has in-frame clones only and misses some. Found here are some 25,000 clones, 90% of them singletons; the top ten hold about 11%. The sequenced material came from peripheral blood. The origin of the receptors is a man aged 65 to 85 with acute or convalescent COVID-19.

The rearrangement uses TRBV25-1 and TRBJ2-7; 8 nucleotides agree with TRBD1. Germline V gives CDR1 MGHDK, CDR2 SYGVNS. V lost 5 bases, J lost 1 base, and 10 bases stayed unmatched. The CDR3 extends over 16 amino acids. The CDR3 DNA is TGTGCCAGCAGTCCATTGGGACAGGCGGGTTCCTACGAGCAGTACTTC. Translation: CASSPLGQAGSYEQYF.

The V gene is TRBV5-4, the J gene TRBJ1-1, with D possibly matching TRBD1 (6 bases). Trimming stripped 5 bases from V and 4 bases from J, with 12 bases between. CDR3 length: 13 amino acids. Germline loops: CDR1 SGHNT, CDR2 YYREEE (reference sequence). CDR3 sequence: CASRLMGATEAFF. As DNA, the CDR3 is TGTGCCAGCAGATTAATGGGGGCCACTGAAGCTTTCTTT.

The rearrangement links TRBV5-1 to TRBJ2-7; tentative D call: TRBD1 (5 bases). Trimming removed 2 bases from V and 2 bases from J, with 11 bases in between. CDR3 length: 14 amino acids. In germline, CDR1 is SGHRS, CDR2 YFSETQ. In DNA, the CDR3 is TGCGCCAGCAGCTTAAAACAGGAACCCTACGAGCAGTACTTC. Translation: CASSLKQEPYEQYF. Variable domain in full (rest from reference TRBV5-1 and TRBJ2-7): KAGVTQTPRYLIKTRGQQVTLSCSPISGHRSVSWYQQTPGQGLQFLFEYFSETQRNKGNFPGRFSGRQFSNSRSEMNVSTLELGDSALYLCASSLKQEPYEQYFGPGTRLTVT.

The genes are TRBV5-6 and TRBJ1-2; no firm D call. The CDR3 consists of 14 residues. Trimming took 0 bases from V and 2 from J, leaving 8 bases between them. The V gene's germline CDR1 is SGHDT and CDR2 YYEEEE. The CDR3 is CASSLAGVNYGYTF. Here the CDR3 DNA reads TGTGCCAGCAGCTTGGCCGGTGTCAACTATGGCTACACCTTC.

The CDR3 here is CAAGGRGTEAFF. CDR3 in DNA: TGTGCCGCGGGGGGAAGGGGCACTGAAGCTTTCTTT. This chain links TRBV10-3 with TRBJ1-1; tentative D call: TRBD1 (5 bases). The CDR3 extends over 12 amino acids. The germline CDR1 and CDR2 sequences are ENHRY and SYGVKD. Trimming removed 11 bases from V and 4 bases from J, with 14 bases in between.

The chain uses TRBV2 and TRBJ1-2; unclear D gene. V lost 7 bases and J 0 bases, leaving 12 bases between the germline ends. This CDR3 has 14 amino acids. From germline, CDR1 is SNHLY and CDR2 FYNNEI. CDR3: CASTETSANYGYTF. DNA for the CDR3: TGTGCCAGCACGGAGACTTCCGCTAACTATGGCTACACCTTC.

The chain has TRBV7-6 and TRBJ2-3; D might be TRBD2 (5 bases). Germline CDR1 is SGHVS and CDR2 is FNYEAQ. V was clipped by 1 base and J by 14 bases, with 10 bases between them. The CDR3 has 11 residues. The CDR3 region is CASSLVGELYF. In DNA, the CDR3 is TGTGCCAGCAGCTTAGTCGGGGAGCTGTATTTT.

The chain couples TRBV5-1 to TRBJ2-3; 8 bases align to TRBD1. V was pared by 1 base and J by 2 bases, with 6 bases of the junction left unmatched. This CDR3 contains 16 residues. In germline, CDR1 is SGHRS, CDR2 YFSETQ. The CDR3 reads CASSLMAGGDTDTQYF. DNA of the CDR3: TGCGCCAGCAGCTTGATGGCAGGGGGCGACACAGATACGCAGTATTTT.

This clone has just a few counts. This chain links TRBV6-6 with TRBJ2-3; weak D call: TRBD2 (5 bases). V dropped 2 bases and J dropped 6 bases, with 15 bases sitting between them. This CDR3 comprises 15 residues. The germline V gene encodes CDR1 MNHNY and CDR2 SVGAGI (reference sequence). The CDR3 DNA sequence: TGTGCCAGCAGTTACCGTACTAGGGCAAGTGATACGCAGTATTTT. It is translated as CASSYRTRASDTQYF.

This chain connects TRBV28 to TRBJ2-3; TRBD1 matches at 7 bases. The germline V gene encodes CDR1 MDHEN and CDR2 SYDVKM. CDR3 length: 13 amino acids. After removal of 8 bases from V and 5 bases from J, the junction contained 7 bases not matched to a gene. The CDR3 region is CASATGLGDTQYF. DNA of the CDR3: TGTGCCAGCGCGACAGGGCTAGGAGATACGCAGTATTTT.

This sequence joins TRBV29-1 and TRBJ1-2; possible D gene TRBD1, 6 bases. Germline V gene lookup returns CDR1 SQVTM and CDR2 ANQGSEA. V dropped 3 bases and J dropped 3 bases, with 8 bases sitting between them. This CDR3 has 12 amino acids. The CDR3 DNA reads TGCAGCGTTGACAGGGGTGACTATGGCTACACCTTC. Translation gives CSVDRGDYGYTF. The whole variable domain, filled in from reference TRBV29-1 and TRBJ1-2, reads SAVISQKPSRDICQRGTSLTIQCQVDSQVTMMFWYRQQPGQSLTLIATANQGSEATYESGFVIDKFPISRPNLTFSTLTVSNMSPEDSSIYLCSVDRGDYGYTFGSGTRLTVV.

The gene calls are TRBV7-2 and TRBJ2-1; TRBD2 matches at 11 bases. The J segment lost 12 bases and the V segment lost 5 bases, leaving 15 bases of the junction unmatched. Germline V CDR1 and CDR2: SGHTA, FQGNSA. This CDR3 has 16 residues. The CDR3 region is CASSPSTSGNGETQFF. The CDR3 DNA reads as TGTGCCAGCAGCCCCTCGACTAGCGGGAATGGGGAGACGCAGTTCTTC.

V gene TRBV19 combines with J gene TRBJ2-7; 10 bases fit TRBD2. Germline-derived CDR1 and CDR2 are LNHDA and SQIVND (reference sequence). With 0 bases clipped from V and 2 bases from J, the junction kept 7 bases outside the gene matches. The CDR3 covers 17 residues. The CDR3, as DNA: TGTGCCAGTAGTATAGAGGCTAGCGGGAGTTGGACCTACGAGCAGTACTTC. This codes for CASSIEASGSWTYEQYF.

Here the CDR3 reads CASSEHLHRGPLSTDTQYF. In DNA, the CDR3 is TGCGCCAGCAGCGAACACCTTCACAGGGGACCCTTGAGCACAGATACGCAGTATTTT. The rearrangement joins TRBV23-1 to TRBJ2-3, with TRBD1 matching 7 bases. TRBV23-1 is an ORF, and what it does is uncertain. CDR3 length: 19 residues. Trimming took 6 bases from V and 0 from J; bases not matched to a gene: 18.

The CDR3 sequence: CASSYRSGSSYNEQFF. CDR3 nucleotide sequence: TGCGCCAGCAGCTACCGTAGCGGTAGCTCCTACAATGAGCAGTTCTTC. The chain recombines TRBV5-1 with TRBJ2-1; the D gene is possibly TRBD2 (6 bases). The CDR3 is 16 residues long. V gave up 3 bases and J gave up 0 bases, with 13 bases separating them. CDR1 is SGHRS, CDR2 YFSETQ, per germline.

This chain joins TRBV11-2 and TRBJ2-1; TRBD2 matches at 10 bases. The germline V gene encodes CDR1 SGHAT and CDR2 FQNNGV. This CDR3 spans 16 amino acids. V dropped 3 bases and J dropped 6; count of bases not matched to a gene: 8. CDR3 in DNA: TGTGCCAGCAGCTTGGTCCAACTAGCGGGAATCAATGAGCAGTTCTTC. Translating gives CASSLVQLAGINEQFF.

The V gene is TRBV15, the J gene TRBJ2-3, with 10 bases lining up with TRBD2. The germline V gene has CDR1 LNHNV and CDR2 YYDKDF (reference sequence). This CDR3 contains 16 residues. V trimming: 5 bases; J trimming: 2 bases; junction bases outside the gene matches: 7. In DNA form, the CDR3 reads TGTGCCACCAGCCCAGGACTAGCGGAGCCCACAGATACGCAGTATTTT. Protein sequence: CATSPGLAEPTDTQYF. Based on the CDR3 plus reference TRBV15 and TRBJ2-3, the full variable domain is DAMVIQNPRYQVTQFGKPVTLSCSQTLNHNVMYWYQQKSSQAPKLLFHYYDKDFNNEADTPDNFQSRRPNTSFCFLDIRSPGLGDTAMYLCATSPGLAEPTDTQYFGPGTRLTVL.

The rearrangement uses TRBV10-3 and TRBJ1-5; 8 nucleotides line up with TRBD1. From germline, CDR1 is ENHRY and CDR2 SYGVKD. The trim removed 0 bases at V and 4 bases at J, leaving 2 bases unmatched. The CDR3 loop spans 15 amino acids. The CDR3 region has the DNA TGTGCCATCAGTGAGTCTAGACAGGGGAATCAGCCCCAGCATTTT. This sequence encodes CAISESRQGNQPQHF.

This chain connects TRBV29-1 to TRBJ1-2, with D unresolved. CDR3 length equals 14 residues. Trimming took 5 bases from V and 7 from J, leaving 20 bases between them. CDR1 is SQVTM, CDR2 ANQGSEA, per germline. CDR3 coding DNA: TGCAGCGTTAAGGTTTCGGAGGGATTCAGTGGCTACACCTTC. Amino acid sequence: CSVKVSEGFSGYTF.

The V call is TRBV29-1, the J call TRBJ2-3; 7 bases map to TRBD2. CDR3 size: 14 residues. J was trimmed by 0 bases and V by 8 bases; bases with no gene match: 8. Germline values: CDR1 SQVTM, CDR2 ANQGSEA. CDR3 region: CSPRAAGSTDTQYF. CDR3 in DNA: TGCAGCCCTCGGGCAGCGGGGAGCACAGATACGCAGTATTTT.

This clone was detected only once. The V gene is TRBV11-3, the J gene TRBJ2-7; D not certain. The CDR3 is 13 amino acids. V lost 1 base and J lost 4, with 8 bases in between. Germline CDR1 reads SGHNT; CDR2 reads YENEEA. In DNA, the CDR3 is TGTGCCAGCAGCTTAGGCCCGGGTTACGAGCAGTACTTC. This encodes CASSLGPGYEQYF.

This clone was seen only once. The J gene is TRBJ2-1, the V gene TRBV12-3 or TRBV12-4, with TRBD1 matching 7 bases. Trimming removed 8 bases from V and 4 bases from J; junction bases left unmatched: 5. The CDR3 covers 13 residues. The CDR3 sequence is CASGRGFYNEQFF. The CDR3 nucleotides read TGTGCCAGCGGCAGGGGGTTTTACAATGAGCAGTTCTTC.